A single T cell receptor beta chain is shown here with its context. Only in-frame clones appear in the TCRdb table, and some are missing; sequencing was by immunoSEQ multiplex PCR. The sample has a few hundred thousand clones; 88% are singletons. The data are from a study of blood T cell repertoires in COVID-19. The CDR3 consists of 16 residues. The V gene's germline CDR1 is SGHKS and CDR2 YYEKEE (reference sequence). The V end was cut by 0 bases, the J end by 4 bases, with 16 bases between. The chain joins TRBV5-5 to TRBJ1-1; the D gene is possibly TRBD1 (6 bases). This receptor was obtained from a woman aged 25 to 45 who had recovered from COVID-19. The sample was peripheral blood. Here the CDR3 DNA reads TGTGCCAGCAGCTTGGGGTCAGGGGTATGGAGCACTGAAGCTTTCTTT. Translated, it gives CASSLGSGVWSTEAFF.